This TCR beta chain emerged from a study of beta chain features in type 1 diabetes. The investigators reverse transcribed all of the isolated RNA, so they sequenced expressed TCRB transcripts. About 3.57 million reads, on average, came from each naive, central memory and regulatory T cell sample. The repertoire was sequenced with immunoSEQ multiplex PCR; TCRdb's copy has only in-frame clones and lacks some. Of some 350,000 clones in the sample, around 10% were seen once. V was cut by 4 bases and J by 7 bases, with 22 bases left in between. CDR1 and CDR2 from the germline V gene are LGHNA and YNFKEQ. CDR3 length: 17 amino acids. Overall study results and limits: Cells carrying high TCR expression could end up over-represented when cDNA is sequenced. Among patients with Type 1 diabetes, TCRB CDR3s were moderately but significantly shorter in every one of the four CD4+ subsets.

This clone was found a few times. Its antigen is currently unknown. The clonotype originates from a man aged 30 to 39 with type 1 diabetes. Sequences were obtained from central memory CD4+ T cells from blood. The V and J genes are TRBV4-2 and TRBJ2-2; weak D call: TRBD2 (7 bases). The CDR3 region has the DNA TGTGCCAGCAGCCCAGCCCTGGGGGGGCGCTGGGGCGGGGAGCTGTTTTTT. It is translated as CASSPALGGRWGGELFF.